One T cell receptor beta chain is described in this entry. What it binds is not known. This sample is drawn from a study of identifying expanded T cells in peripheral blood. Study-wide findings and caveats: Approximately two-week clone count variance significantly increased as total template count grew. Technical replicates showed around 1.2 changed clones; two weeks roughly 16; four weeks 19.

This CDR3 region has 14 residues. The germline gives CDR1 SQVTM, CDR2 ANQGSEA. Trimming stripped 2 bases from V and 12 bases from J, with 22 bases between. The protocol was immunoSEQ multiplex PCR, while the TCRdb copy is restricted to in-frame clones and leaves out a portion. The sample yields around 84,000 clones, about 90% seen once. During the collection period, no donor immune events like infections were recorded. The sequence was obtained from a person between 18 and 75 years old in good health. What was sequenced was blood. The chain couples TRBV29-1 to TRBJ1-1; D might be TRBD1 (6 bases). Here the CDR3 reads CSVESKSTGRGPFF. The DNA of the CDR3 is TGCAGCGTTGAAAGTAAGTCAACAGGGAGAGGACCTTTCTTT.